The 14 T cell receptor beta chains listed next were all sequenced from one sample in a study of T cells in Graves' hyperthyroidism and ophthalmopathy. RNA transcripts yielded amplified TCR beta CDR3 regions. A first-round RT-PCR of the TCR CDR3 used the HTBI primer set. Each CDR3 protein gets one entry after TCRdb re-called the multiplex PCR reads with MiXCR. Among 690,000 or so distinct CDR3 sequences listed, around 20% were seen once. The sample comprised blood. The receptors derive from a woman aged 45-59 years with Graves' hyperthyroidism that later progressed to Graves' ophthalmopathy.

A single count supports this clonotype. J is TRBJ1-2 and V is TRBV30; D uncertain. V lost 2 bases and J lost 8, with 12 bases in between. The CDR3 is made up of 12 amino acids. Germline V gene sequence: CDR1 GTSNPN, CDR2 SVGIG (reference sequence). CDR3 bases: TGTGCCTGGAGTACACGGCCGCCGGGCTACACCTTC. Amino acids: CAWSTRPPGYTF. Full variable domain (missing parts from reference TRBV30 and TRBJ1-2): SQTIHQWPATLVQPVGSPLSLECTVEGTSNPNLYWYRQAAGRGLQLLFYSVGIGQISSEVPQNLSASRPQDRQFILSSKKLLLSDSGFYLCAWSTRPPGYTFGSGTRLTVV.

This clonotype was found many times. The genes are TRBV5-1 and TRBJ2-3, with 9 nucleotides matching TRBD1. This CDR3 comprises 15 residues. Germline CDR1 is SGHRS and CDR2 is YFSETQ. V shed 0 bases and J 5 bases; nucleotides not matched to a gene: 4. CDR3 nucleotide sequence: TGCGCCAGCAGCTTGGAACAGGGGGCAGGAGATACGCAGTATTTT. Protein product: CASSLEQGAGDTQYF.

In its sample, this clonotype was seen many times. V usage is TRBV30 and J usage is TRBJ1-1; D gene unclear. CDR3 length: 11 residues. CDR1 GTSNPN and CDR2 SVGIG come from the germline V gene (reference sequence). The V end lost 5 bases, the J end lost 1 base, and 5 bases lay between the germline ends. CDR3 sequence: CAWGRNTEAFF. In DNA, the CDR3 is TGTGCCTGGGGGAGGAACACTGAAGCTTTCTTT.

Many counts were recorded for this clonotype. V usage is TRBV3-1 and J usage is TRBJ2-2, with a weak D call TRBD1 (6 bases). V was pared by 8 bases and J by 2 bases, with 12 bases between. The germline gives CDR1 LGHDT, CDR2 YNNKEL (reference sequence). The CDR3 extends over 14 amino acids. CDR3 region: CASHSGDNTGELFF. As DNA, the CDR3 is TGTGCCAGCCACTCAGGGGATAACACCGGGGAGCTGTTTTTT.

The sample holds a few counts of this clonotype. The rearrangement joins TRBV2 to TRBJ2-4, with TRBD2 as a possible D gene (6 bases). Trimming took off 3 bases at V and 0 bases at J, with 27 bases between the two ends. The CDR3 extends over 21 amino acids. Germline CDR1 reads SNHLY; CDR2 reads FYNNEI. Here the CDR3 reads CASSDSKPPYLANLAKNIQYF. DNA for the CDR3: TGTGCCAGCAGTGACTCCAAACCACCCTATCTAGCGAACCTAGCCAAAAACATTCAGTACTTC.

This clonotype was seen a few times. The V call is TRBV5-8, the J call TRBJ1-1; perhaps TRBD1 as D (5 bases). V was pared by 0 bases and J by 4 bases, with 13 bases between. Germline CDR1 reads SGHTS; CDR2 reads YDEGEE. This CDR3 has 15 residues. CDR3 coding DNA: TGTGCCAGCAGCTTGGAGGCGGGGCTGAGCACTGAAGCTTTCTTT. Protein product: CASSLEAGLSTEAFF.

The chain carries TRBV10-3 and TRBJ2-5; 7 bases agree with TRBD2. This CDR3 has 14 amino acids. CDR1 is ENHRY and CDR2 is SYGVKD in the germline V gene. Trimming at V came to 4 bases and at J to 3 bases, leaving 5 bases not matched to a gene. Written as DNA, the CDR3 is TGTGCCATCAGTGCGCCGGGACTAAAAGAGACCCAGTACTTC. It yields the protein CAISAPGLKETQYF.

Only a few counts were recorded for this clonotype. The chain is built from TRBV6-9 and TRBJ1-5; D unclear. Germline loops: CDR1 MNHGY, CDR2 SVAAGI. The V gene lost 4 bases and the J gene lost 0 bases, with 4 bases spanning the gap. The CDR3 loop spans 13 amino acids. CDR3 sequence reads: CASSSISNQPQHF. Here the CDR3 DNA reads TGTGCCAGCAGTTCTATTAGCAATCAGCCCCAGCATTTT.

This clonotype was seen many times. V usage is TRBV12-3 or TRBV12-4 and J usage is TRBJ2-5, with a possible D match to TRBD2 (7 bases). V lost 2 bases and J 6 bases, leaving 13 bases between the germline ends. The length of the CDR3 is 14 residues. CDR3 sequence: CASSLSGGEKTQYF. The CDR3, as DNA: TGTGCCAGCAGTTTATCGGGGGGCGAGAAGACCCAGTACTTC.

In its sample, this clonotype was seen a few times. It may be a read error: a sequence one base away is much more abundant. CDR3 amino acids: CASSPPLPTGTQYF. CDR3 bases: TGTGCCAGCTCACCACCACTCCCCACAGGTACGCAGTATTTT. J is TRBJ2-3 and V is TRBV18; the D gene is possibly TRBD1 (5 bases). The germline gives CDR1 KGHSH, CDR2 LQKENI. The CDR3 has 14 amino acids.

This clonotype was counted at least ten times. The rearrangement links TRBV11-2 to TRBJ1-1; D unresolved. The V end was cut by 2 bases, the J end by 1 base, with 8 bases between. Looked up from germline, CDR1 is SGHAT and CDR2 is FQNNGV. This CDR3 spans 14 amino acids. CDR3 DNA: TGTGCCAGCAGCTTACGGCATTCGAACACTGAAGCTTTCTTT. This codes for CASSLRHSNTEAFF.

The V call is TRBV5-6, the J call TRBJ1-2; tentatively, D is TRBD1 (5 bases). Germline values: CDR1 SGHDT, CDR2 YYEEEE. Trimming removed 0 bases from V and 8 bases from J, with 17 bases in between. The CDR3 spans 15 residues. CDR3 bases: TGTGCCAGCAGCTTGGAATACGGGGCTTTTGGGGGCTACACCTTC. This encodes CASSLEYGAFGGYTF.

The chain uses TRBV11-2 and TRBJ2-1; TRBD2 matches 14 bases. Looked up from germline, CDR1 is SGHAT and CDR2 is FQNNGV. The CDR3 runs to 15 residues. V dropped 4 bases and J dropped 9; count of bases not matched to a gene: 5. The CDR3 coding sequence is TGTGCCAGCAGCTCGGGACTAGCGGGGGCCGTTGAGCAGTTCTTC. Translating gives CASSSGLAGAVEQFF.

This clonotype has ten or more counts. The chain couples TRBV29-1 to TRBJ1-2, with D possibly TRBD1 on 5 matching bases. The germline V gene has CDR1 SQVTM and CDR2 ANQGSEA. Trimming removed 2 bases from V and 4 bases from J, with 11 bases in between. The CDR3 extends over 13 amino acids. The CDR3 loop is CSVELPGTYGYTF. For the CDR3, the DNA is TGCAGCGTTGAACTTCCAGGGACCTATGGCTACACCTTC.